This entry features one T cell receptor (beta chain) sequence. Its antigen is as yet unknown. This sample is part of a study of cytomegalovirus exposure and HLA in healthy donors. Study-level results: A few of the chains that were CMV-associated were confirmed in vitro to be specific for CMV antigens. The authors listed approximately 150 TCR beta chains as cytomegalovirus-associated.

Clones were read by immunoSEQ multiplex PCR, and TCRdb kept only the in-frame ones, dropping some. The repertoire has approximately 130,000 clones, about 83% of them found once; the top ten carry roughly 2%. The donors were in the approximately 120-subject validation cohort; that cohort was separate from the roughly 660-subject first cohort. What was sequenced was PBMCs. The source is a woman aged 25 to 39 in good health and CMV-seronegative.

The CDR3: CASSSDVGGNEKLFF. The CDR3, as DNA: TGTGCCAGCAGCTCAGACGTCGGCGGTAATGAAAAACTGTTTTTT. This chain joins TRBV5-6 and TRBJ1-4; D is uncertain. Trimming shortened V by 3 bases and J by 4 bases, and 13 bases separated the two germline ends. The CDR3 runs 15 residues. CDR1 and CDR2 from the germline V gene are SGHDT and YYEEEE.